Each of the 26 T cell receptor beta chains below was sequenced from the same sample in a study of breast tumors, draining lymph nodes, adjacent tissues. Samples came from axillary lymph nodes draining the breast cancer. In TCRdb, the multiplex PCR reads were re-called with MiXCR into one record per CDR3 protein. The sample includes fewer than 85,000 distinct CDR3 sequences, about 21% of them seen just once. The sample comprised axillary lymph node tissue. These receptors all stem from a female donor with breast cancer. Some clones in this sample may be carry-over from other donors' samples.

This clonotype was detected only a few times. Just one base apart from a much larger clone, this may be a read error. The rearrangement links TRBV20-1 to TRBJ2-1; 9 nucleotides match TRBD2. The CDR3 length is 18 residues. CDR1 and CDR2 from the germline V gene are DFQATT and SNEGSKA (reference sequence). The chain's CDR3 is CSVVAGARFFGGYNERFF. The DNA for the CDR3 is TGCAGTGTTGTAGCGGGAGCTCGGTTTTTTGGAGGTTACAATGAGCGGTTCTTC.

Ten or more counts support this clonotype. The rearrangement links TRBV5-1 to TRBJ2-1; tentative D call: TRBD1 (5 bases). The CDR3 consists of 14 residues. Trimming removed 2 bases from V and 8 bases from J, with 14 bases in between. The germline V gene encodes CDR1 SGHRS and CDR2 YFSETQ. The CDR3, as DNA: TGCGCCAGCAGCTTTAACTTCTGGGGCGATGAGCAGTTCTTC. Its protein is CASSFNFWGDEQFF.

The chain carries TRBV7-9 and TRBJ2-3, with unresolved D. Germline CDR1 and CDR2: SEHNR and FQNEAQ (reference sequence). CDR3 size: 15 residues. V was clipped by 8 bases and J by 6 bases, with 21 bases between them. CDR3 loop: CASGPRASYADTQYF. The CDR3 region has the DNA TGTGCCAGCGGCCCCCGAGCTAGTTACGCCGATACGCAGTATTTT.

This clonotype was found many times. V is TRBV5-1 and J is TRBJ2-5, with D possibly matching TRBD1 (6 bases). Trimming left V 2 bases short and J 3 bases short, with 8 bases between. The CDR3 length is 13 residues. The germline CDR1 and CDR2 sequences are SGHRS and YFSETQ. The CDR3 nucleotides read TGCGCCAGCAGCTTTACAGGGAAAGAGACCCAGTACTTC. It specifies CASSFTGKETQYF.

The sample holds many counts of this clonotype. V is TRBV5-4 and J is TRBJ2-3; tentatively, D is TRBD1 or TRBD2 (5 bases each). The germline CDR1 and CDR2 sequences are SGHNT and YYREEE (reference sequence). This CDR3 spans 14 amino acids. The V end was cut by 3 bases, the J end by 5 bases, with 13 bases between. CDR3 protein: CASSSRGRIDTQYF. CDR3 nucleotides: TGTGCCAGCAGCTCCCGGGGCCGAATAGATACGCAGTATTTT. The variable domain in full, with the rest retrieved from reference TRBV5-4 and TRBJ2-3, is ETGVTQSPTHLIKTRGQQVTLRCSSQSGHNTVSWYQQALGQGPQFIFQYYREEENGRGNFPPRFSGLQFPNYSSELNVNALELDDSALYLCASSSRGRIDTQYFGPGTRLTVL.

At least ten counts were recorded for this clonotype. The chain links TRBV24-1 to TRBJ2-3; 11 bases fit TRBD2. From germline, CDR1 is KGHDR and CDR2 SFDVKD. CDR3 length: 16 amino acids. The ends lost 7 bases at V and 5 bases at J; junction bases unmatched: 10. CDR3: CATSRNSGRAIDTQYF. CDR3 sequence (DNA): TGTGCCACCAGCAGAAATAGCGGGAGGGCGATAGATACGCAGTATTTT.

In this sample, this clonotype turned up a few times. The V call is TRBV30, the J call TRBJ1-5; tentative D call: TRBD1 (6 bases). Per the germline V gene, CDR1 is GTSNPN and CDR2 is SVGIG (reference sequence). The ends were cut back, 5 bases at V and 3 bases at J, with 14 bases in the middle. The CDR3 sequence is 14 residues long. CDR3 in amino acids: CAWDSGTYNQPQHF. As DNA, the CDR3 is TGTGCCTGGGATTCCGGGACATACAATCAGCCCCAGCATTTT.

This clonotype was found many times. The chain is built from TRBV12-3 or TRBV12-4 and TRBJ2-7; 10 nucleotides agree with TRBD2. This CDR3 is 14 amino acids long. Trimming at V came to 0 bases and at J to 5 bases, leaving 1 base not matched to a gene. The CDR3, as DNA: TGTGCCAGCAGTTTAGCCGGGACTAGCGACGAGCAGTACTTC. It encodes CASSLAGTSDEQYF.

Ten or more counts support this clonotype. V and J are TRBV11-3 and TRBJ2-3; 8 positions agree with TRBD2. The CDR3 covers 16 residues. Germline-derived CDR1 and CDR2 are SGHNT and YENEEA. V gave up 0 bases and J gave up 2 bases; unmatched junction bases: 4. The CDR3 loop reads CASSLDGLAVTDTQYF. CDR3 DNA: TGTGCCAGCAGCTTAGATGGACTAGCCGTCACAGATACGCAGTATTTT.

This clonotype was found many times. V and J are TRBV19 and TRBJ1-5; D may be TRBD1 (6 bases). Per the germline V gene, CDR1 is LNHDA and CDR2 is SQIVND (reference sequence). There are 16 residues in the CDR3. Trimming left V 7 bases short and J 0 bases short, with 16 bases between. This CDR3 is CASTRTAKVSNQPQHF. CDR3 sequence (DNA): TGTGCCAGTACCCGGACAGCAAAGGTTAGCAATCAGCCCCAGCATTTT.

This clonotype showed up many times. The chain links TRBV3-2 to TRBJ2-2; the D call TRBD1 from the table was never checked on the DNA. TRBV3-2 is an annotated pseudogene. The CDR3 has 16 residues. CDR3 in amino acids: CASSQEGDSCTGELFF. CDR3 DNA sequence: TGTGCCAGCAGCCAAGAGGGGGACAGCTGCACCGGGGAGCTGTTTTTT.

The chain is built from TRBV29-1 and TRBJ2-7; 12 nucleotides line up with TRBD1. Germline loops: CDR1 SQVTM, CDR2 ANQGSEA. Losses at the gene ends were 6 bases for V and 6 bases for J; bases not matched to a gene: 3. The CDR3 totals 12 residues. The CDR3 loop reads CSVGTGGLEQYF. CDR3 coding DNA: TGCAGCGTCGGGACAGGGGGCCTCGAGCAGTACTTC.

This clonotype has at least ten counts. This chain joins TRBV6-2 or TRBV6-3 and TRBJ2-7, with D possibly being TRBD1 or TRBD2 (6 bases each). Trimming cost V 0 bases and J 6 bases, with 12 bases left between them. CDR1 is MNHEY and CDR2 is SVGEGT in the germline V gene. CDR3 length: 14 amino acids. The CDR3 reads CASSYSGGAGEQYF. DNA of the CDR3: TGTGCCAGCAGTTACTCAGGGGGAGCGGGCGAGCAGTACTTC.

This clonotype occurred many times. The chain couples TRBV5-1 to TRBJ2-1; D gene unclear. The V end lost 2 bases, the J end lost 0 bases, and 6 bases lay between the germline ends. Germline values: CDR1 SGHRS, CDR2 YFSETQ. This CDR3 has 14 residues. The CDR3 sequence: CASSLQSSYNEQFF. The CDR3 DNA follows: TGCGCCAGCAGCTTACAGAGCTCCTACAATGAGCAGTTCTTC.

This clonotype was counted ten times or more. The CDR3 coding sequence is TGTGCCAGCGGAGGGGGACTGGTTAATTCACCCCTCCACTTT. This translates into CASGGGLVNSPLHF. This chain uses TRBV9 with TRBJ1-6, with a tentative D call TRBD1 (6 bases). Germline V gene sequence: CDR1 SGDLS, CDR2 YYNGEE. The CDR3 totals 14 residues. Trimming cost V 7 bases and J 6 bases, with 14 bases left between them.

There are many counts of this clonotype. In DNA, the CDR3 is TGTGCCAGCAGGGCTCAAGAGACCCAGTACTTC. Translated: CASRAQETQYF. The chain combines TRBV6-1 with TRBJ2-5, with D hard to call. CDR3 length equals 11 residues. CDR1 MNHNS and CDR2 SASEGT come from the germline V gene. Trimming cost V 6 bases and J 2 bases, with 4 bases left between them.

Many counts were recorded for this clonotype. CDR3 sequence reads: CASMGPQGSGAYNSPLHF. The CDR3 nucleotides are TGTGCCAGCATGGGACCACAGGGTTCAGGGGCATATAATTCACCCCTCCACTTT. The genes are TRBV25-1 and TRBJ1-6; TRBD1 might be the D (6 bases). The CDR3 is made up of 18 amino acids. Trimming took off 7 bases at V and 4 bases at J, with 23 bases between the two ends. Germline V gene data show CDR1 as MGHDK and CDR2 as SYGVNS.

V usage is TRBV27 and J usage is TRBJ2-1, with 11 bases fitting TRBD2. Germline CDR1 reads MNHEY; CDR2 reads SMNVEV (reference sequence). This CDR3 spans 16 amino acids. After removal of 7 bases from V and 8 bases from J, the junction contained 13 bases not matched to a gene. The CDR3 nucleotides read TGTGCCAGCACCCAAATAGATAGACTAGCGGGATATGAGCAGTTCTTC. Encoded protein: CASTQIDRLAGYEQFF.

This chain links TRBV5-4 with TRBJ2-3; TRBD1 matches at 10 bases. CDR1 is SGHNT, CDR2 YYREEE, per germline (reference sequence). The CDR3 is made up of 20 amino acids. Germline trimming cut 4 bases from V and 6 bases from J; bases unmatched to any gene: 23. CDR3 nucleotide sequence: TGTGCCAGCAGCGACCGGGACAGGGGTGGGGGCGGGAGAGGATGGGATACGCAGTATTTT. Its protein product is CASSDRDRGGGGRGWDTQYF.

This clonotype came up many times. The chain couples TRBV6-5 to TRBJ1-3; D is unclear. This CDR3 is built from 13 residues. From germline, CDR1 is MNHEY and CDR2 SVGAGI. V lost 5 bases and J lost 4, with 9 bases in between. The CDR3 DNA reads as TGTGCCAGCAGTGAAACCCCCGGAAACACCATATATTTT. This codes for CASSETPGNTIYF.

This clonotype was seen repeatedly, ten times or more. The rearrangement joins TRBV6-6 to TRBJ2-3; D could derive from TRBD1 or TRBD2 (5 bases each). Trimming took 0 bases from V and 3 from J, leaving 13 bases between them. The CDR3 sequence is 16 residues long. Germline V gives CDR1 MNHNY, CDR2 SVGAGI (reference sequence). CDR3 DNA sequence: TGTGCCAGCAGTTACTCGATGGGGGATGGAACAGATACGCAGTATTTT. The encoded protein is CASSYSMGDGTDTQYF.

This clonotype was seen repeatedly, ten times or more. The rearrangement joins TRBV5-5 to TRBJ2-3; D might be TRBD1 or TRBD2, each matching 7 bases. The CDR3 is 16 amino acids. Deletions cut 3 bases from V and 5 bases from J, with 19 bases between. Germline lookup yields CDR1 SGHKS and CDR2 YYEKEE (reference sequence). CDR3 bases: TGTGCCAGCAGCTCAACGGGGAGGGGGCGCCAAGATACGCAGTATTTT. Its translation: CASSSTGRGRQDTQYF.

This clonotype was seen many times. The V and J genes are TRBV5-4 and TRBJ2-2, with a weak D call TRBD1 (6 bases). The V gene's germline CDR1 is SGHNT and CDR2 YYREEE (reference sequence). Trimming removed 0 bases from V and 5 bases from J, with 8 bases in between. The CDR3 contains 14 residues. CDR3 DNA sequence: TGTGCCAGCAGCTTGGATAGGGGGACCGGGGAGCTGTTTTTT. Translating gives CASSLDRGTGELFF.

The table lists this clonotype with many counts. The chain uses TRBV5-4 and TRBJ2-1, with unresolved D. Germline values: CDR1 SGHNT, CDR2 YYREEE (reference sequence). V was shortened by 2 bases and J by 8 bases, with 5 bases between the two germline ends. This CDR3 region has 11 residues. CDR3 nucleotides: TGTGCCAGCAGCTTCGTGCATGAGCAGTTCTTC. It codes for CASSFVHEQFF.

In the case of this clonotype: A much bigger clone sits one base away, suggesting this may be a read error. The gene calls are TRBV20-1 and TRBJ2-1; 13 bases line up with TRBD2. Trimming cost V 0 bases and J 8 bases; bases outside gene matches: 10. Germline V gene sequence: CDR1 DFQATT, CDR2 SNEGSKA (reference sequence). The CDR3 sequence is 17 residues long. The CDR3: CSARDSLTSGGAYEQFF. CDR3 in DNA: TGCAGTGCTAGAGATTCCCTAACTAGCGGGGGGGCCTATGAGCAGTTCTTC.

This clonotype was observed at least ten times. The chain uses TRBV10-1 and TRBJ2-2; the match to TRBD2 covers 11 bases. Trimming took 3 bases from V and 6 from J; bases not matched to a gene: 0. Per the germline V gene, CDR1 is WNHNN and CDR2 is SYGVQD (reference sequence). CDR3 length equals 14 residues. The chain's CDR3 is CASSELAGAGELFF. CDR3 in DNA: TGCGCCAGCAGTGAACTAGCGGGAGCCGGGGAGCTGTTTTTT.